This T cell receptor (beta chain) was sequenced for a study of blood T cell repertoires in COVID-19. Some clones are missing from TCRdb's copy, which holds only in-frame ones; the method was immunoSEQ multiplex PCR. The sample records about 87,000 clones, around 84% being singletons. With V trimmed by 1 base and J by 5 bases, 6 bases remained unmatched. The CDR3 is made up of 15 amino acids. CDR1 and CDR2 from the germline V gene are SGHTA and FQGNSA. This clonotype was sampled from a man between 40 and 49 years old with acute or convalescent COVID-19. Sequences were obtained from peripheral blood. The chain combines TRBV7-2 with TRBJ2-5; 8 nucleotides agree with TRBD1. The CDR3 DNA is TGTGCCAGCAGCTTAGGCCAGGGGGCCGGGGAGACCCAGTACTTC. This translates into CASSLGQGAGETQYF.